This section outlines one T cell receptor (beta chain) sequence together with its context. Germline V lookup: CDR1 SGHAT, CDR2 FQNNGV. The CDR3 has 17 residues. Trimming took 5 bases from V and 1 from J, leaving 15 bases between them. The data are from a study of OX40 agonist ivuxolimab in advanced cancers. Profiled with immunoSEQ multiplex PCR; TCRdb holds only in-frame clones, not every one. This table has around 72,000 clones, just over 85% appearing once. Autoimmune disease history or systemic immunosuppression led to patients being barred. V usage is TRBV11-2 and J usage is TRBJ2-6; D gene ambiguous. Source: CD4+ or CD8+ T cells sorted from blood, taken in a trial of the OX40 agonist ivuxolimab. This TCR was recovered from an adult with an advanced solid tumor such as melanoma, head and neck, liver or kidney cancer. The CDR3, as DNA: TGTGCCAGCAGCCCTAGGGTGGTCCCTTCTGGGGCCAACGTCCTGACTTTC. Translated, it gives CASSPRVVPSGANVLTF.